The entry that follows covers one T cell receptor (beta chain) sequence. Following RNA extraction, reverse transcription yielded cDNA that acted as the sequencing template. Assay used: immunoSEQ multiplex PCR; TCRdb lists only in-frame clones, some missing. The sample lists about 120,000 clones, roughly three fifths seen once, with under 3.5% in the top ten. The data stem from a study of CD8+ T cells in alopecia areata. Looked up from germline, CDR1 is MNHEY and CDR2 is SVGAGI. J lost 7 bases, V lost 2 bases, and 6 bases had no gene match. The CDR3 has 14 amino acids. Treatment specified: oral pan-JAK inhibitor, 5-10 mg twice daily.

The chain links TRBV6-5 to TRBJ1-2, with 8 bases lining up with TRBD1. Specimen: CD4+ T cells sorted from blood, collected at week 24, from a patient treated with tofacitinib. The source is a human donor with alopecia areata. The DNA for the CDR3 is TGTGCCAGCAGTTACGGCAGGGGGCATAGTGGCTACACCTTC. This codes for CASSYGRGHSGYTF.